This TCR beta chain was profiled in a study of regulatory T cells in long-lasting Graves disease. Time point noted: newly diagnosed GD, antithyroid drugs for less than 3 months. PBMC RNA was the source of the TCR library. Arm-PCR of CDR3 regions and iRepertoire HTBI primers were the basis on which TCR beta libraries were built. From the multiplex PCR reads, TCRdb called clonotypes with MiXCR, one entry per CDR3 protein. The table includes about 620,000 distinct CDR3 sequences, around 15% detected once. The CDR3 extends over 15 amino acids. Germline-derived CDR1 and CDR2 are SGDLS and YYNGEE. V dropped 6 bases and J dropped 6; count of bases not matched to a gene: 14. With regard to this clonotype: Since a much larger clone is just one base distant, this may be a read error.

The same specimen was also included in a second study, on T cells in Graves' hyperthyroidism and ophthalmopathy.

The sequence was collected from a woman in her 30s with Graves disease. The sequencing here drew on peripheral blood mononuclear cells (PBMCs), taken at new diagnosis, from a patient treated with antithyroid drugs. The genes are TRBV9 and TRBJ2-7, with 8 bases lining up with TRBD2. DNA for the CDR3: TGTGCCAGCACCCCGGGAGGGCAGTTCGAAAGCGAGCAGTACTTC. Encoded protein: CASTPGGQFESEQYF.